The 27 T cell receptor beta chains reported below all come from one sample, sequenced in a study of blood T cell repertoires in COVID-19. This table comes from immunoSEQ multiplex PCR, and its TCRdb copy is limited to in-frame clones, with some not included. The sample lists over 150,000 clones, roughly nine tenths seen once, with roughly 20% in the top ten. Sequencing used peripheral blood. These TCRs come from a man between 70 and 80 years old with active or convalescent COVID-19.

V and J are TRBV13 and TRBJ1-2; no reliable D call. This CDR3 has 13 residues. V dropped 5 bases and J dropped 8 bases, with 15 bases sitting between them. CDR1 is PRHDT, CDR2 FYEKMQ, per germline (reference sequence). The DNA of the CDR3 is TGTGCCAGCAGCCCACGGACCCCGGGGGGCTACACCTTC. It translates to CASSPRTPGGYTF.

This rearrangement joins TRBV11-2 to TRBJ2-2, with 9 bases that match TRBD2. The V gene end was trimmed by 3 bases and the J gene end by 5 bases; junction bases not matched to a gene: 16. CDR3 length: 19 residues. The germline V gene has CDR1 SGHAT and CDR2 FQNNGV. The CDR3 nucleotides are TGTGCCAGCAGCTTCTCGCGAGCCTACCTAGCGGGGAGGACCGGGGAGCTGTTTTTT. Amino acids: CASSFSRAYLAGRTGELFF.

This clone was recorded a few times. This chain uses TRBV3-1 (or the pseudogene TRBV3-2) with TRBJ1-1, with D tentatively TRBD1 (5 bases). Trimming took off 5 bases at V and 1 base at J, with 5 bases between the two ends. The CDR3 loop spans 12 amino acids. Germline V lookup: CDR1 LGHDT, CDR2 YNNKEL (reference sequence). As DNA, the CDR3 is TGTGCCAGCAGCAGGGGGAACACTGAAGCTTTCTTT. Protein sequence: CASSRGNTEAFF.

This chain links TRBV2 with TRBJ2-1; 7 nucleotides align to TRBD2. The length of the CDR3 is 12 residues. Germline values: CDR1 SNHLY, CDR2 FYNNEI. V lost 6 bases, J lost 5 bases, and 1 base stayed unmatched. Written as DNA, the CDR3 is TGTGCCAGCAGGGGGGGGGACAATGAGCAGTTCTTC. Translating it yields CASRGGDNEQFF.

The V gene is TRBV7-8, the J gene TRBJ1-2; weak D call: TRBD1 (5 bases). CDR1 and CDR2 (germline): SGHVS, FQNEAQ. The ends were cut back, 5 bases at V and 5 bases at J, with 9 bases in the middle. The CDR3 runs 12 residues. The CDR3 loop is CASSPGIYGYTF. In nucleotides, the CDR3 is TGTGCCAGCAGCCCAGGGATTTATGGCTACACCTTC.

This sequence joins TRBV11-2 and TRBJ1-3; TRBD1 matches at 8 bases. The CDR3 loop spans 15 amino acids. Losses at the gene ends were 10 bases for V and 0 bases for J; bases not matched to a gene: 8. Germline V lookup: CDR1 SGHAT, CDR2 FQNNGV. CDR3 in DNA: TGTGCCACCAAGGGACAGGTGGGCTCTGGAAACACCATATATTTT. It specifies CATKGQVGSGNTIYF.

The chain is built from TRBV6-6 and TRBJ1-2, with TRBD1 matching 7 bases. V shed 5 bases and J 4 bases; nucleotides not matched to a gene: 4. Per germline, CDR1 MNHNY and CDR2 SVGAGI (reference sequence). The CDR3 is 13 amino acids. The CDR3 bases are TGTGCCAGCAGTACGGACAGGCGCTATGGCTACACCTTC. This translates into CASSTDRRYGYTF.

The V call is TRBV7-9, the J call TRBJ2-7; 10 bases are shared with TRBD1. Germline CDR1 is SEHNR and CDR2 is FQNEAQ (reference sequence). The CDR3 consists of 15 residues. V lost 7 bases and J lost 5; bases outside the gene matches: 11. CDR3: CASIVTGTGDHEQYF. As DNA, the CDR3 is TGTGCCAGCATCGTCACCGGGACAGGGGACCACGAGCAGTACTTC. Together with reference TRBV7-9 and TRBJ2-7, the CDR3 gives the full variable domain: DTGVSQNPRHKITKRGQNVTFRCDPISEHNRLYWYRQTLGQGPEFLTYFQNEAQLEKSRLLSDRFSAERPKGSFSTLEIQRTEQGDSAMYLCASIVTGTGDHEQYFGPGTRLTVT.

V gene TRBV13 combines with J gene TRBJ1-1, with 9 bases that match TRBD1. V shed 2 bases, J shed 5 bases, and the junction held 6 bases outside the gene matches. This CDR3 spans 15 amino acids. Germline loops: CDR1 PRHDT, CDR2 FYEKMQ (reference sequence). The CDR3 region has the DNA TGTGCCAGCAGCTTATTACAGGGGGCGCTGACTGAAGCTTTCTTT. Protein: CASSLLQGALTEAFF.

This sequence joins TRBV10-2 and TRBJ1-4, with TRBD1 as a possible D gene (6 bases). Per germline, CDR1 WSHSY and CDR2 SAAADI. This CDR3 region has 13 residues. The V and J ends lost 7 bases and 8 bases respectively, with 14 bases between them. The CDR3 spells CASKDPGEEKLFF. The CDR3 DNA is TGCGCCAGCAAGGACCCAGGGGAAGAAAAACTGTTTTTT.

The chain recombines TRBV5-1 with TRBJ2-2; 7 bases are a match to TRBD2. The CDR3 sequence is 15 residues long. CDR1 is SGHRS and CDR2 is YFSETQ in the germline V gene. V lost 6 bases to trimming and J lost 2 bases; unmatched junction nucleotides: 7. The CDR3 spells CASTQRGGNTGELFF. CDR3 DNA sequence: TGCGCCAGCACCCAGCGGGGAGGTAACACCGGGGAGCTGTTTTTT. The full variable domain, completed using reference TRBV5-1 and TRBJ2-2, is KAGVTQTPRYLIKTRGQQVTLSCSPISGHRSVSWYQQTPGQGLQFLFEYFSETQRNKGNFPGRFSGRQFSNSRSEMNVSTLELGDSALYLCASTQRGGNTGELFFGEGSRLTVL.

This clone appeared many times. The junction differs from germline at one of its ends, possibly a read error. This chain links TRBV6-6 with TRBJ1-1; no clear D. CDR1 is MNHNY and CDR2 is SVGAGI in the germline V gene (reference sequence). The CDR3 spans 13 residues. The CDR3 loop reads CASSYSPQTEAFF. CDR3 sequence (DNA): TGTGCCAGCAGTTACTCTCCTCAGACTGAGGCTTTCTTT.

This clone was observed a few times. The chain couples TRBV19 to TRBJ1-3; D is perhaps TRBD1 (6 bases). Trimming took 7 bases from V and 3 from J, leaving 13 bases between them. Germline V gene sequence: CDR1 LNHDA, CDR2 SQIVND (reference sequence). CDR3 length: 14 amino acids. The CDR3 DNA reads TGTGCCAGTAATGGGGGCTCAAGTGGAAACACCATATATTTT. This gives the protein CASNGGSSGNTIYF. Together with reference TRBV19 and TRBJ1-3, the CDR3 gives the full variable domain: DGGITQSPKYLFRKEGQNVTLSCEQNLNHDAMYWYRQDPGQGLRLIYYSQIVNDFQKGDIAEGYSVSREKKESFPLTVTSAQKNPTAFYLCASNGGSSGNTIYFGEGSWLTVV.

As DNA, the CDR3 is TGTGCCAGCAGCTCATACGGACAGACGAACACTGAAGCTTTCTTT. It yields the protein CASSSYGQTNTEAFF. The chain has TRBV7-9 and TRBJ1-1, with D possibly matching TRBD1 (6 bases). CDR3 length: 15 residues. Germline values: CDR1 SEHNR, CDR2 FQNEAQ (reference sequence). The V end was cut by 4 bases, the J end by 1 base, with 13 bases between.

DNA of the CDR3: TGTGCCAGCAGCTTACAGGGAAACTATGGCTACACCTTC. Translation gives CASSLQGNYGYTF. J is TRBJ1-2 and V is TRBV11-1, with a weak D call TRBD1 (5 bases). Trimming left V 2 bases short and J 2 bases short, with 6 bases between. Germline CDR1 SGHAT, CDR2 FQDESV (reference sequence). This CDR3 contains 13 residues.

This chain links TRBV5-1 with TRBJ1-1; maybe TRBD1 (6 bases). Germline CDR1 SGHRS, CDR2 YFSETQ. V was shortened by 5 bases and J by 1 base, with 18 bases between the two germline ends. This CDR3 comprises 16 residues. CDR3 loop: CASSRGAFVANTEAFF. For the CDR3, the DNA is TGCGCCAGCAGTCGGGGGGCATTCGTAGCGAACACTGAAGCTTTCTTT. Full variable domain (remainder filled in from reference TRBV5-1 and TRBJ1-1): KAGVTQTPRYLIKTRGQQVTLSCSPISGHRSVSWYQQTPGQGLQFLFEYFSETQRNKGNFPGRFSGRQFSNSRSEMNVSTLELGDSALYLCASSRGAFVANTEAFFGQGTRLTVV.

The gene calls are TRBV28 and TRBJ1-2, with 10 positions matching TRBD1. The V segment lost 1 base and the J segment 7 bases; nucleotides outside the gene matches: 6. The CDR3 runs to 15 residues. The germline gives CDR1 MDHEN, CDR2 SYDVKM. As DNA, the CDR3 is TGTGCCAGCAGTTTATATCTGAGGACAGGGGGTGGCTACACCTTC. It encodes CASSLYLRTGGGYTF.

This clone was seen at least ten times. The chain uses TRBV5-1 and TRBJ2-5; D not certain. Between the trimmed V and J ends, which lost 0 bases and 2 bases, there was a span of 11 bases. The CDR3 runs to 15 residues. The V gene's germline CDR1 is SGHRS and CDR2 YFSETQ. The DNA of the CDR3 is TGCGCCAGCAGCTTGGCCCCAGGATCTCAAGAGACCCAGTACTTC. Residues: CASSLAPGSQETQYF.

Many counts were recorded for this clone. The rearrangement links TRBV7-3 to TRBJ1-1; D perhaps matches TRBD1 (5 bases). V was shortened by 5 bases and J by 5 bases, with 15 bases between the two germline ends. The V gene's germline CDR1 is SGHTA and CDR2 FQGTGA. The CDR3 has 14 residues. The CDR3 reads CASSPLGGDTEAFF. In DNA form, the CDR3 reads TGTGCCAGCAGCCCCCTTGGAGGGGATACTGAAGCTTTCTTT.

This clone was detected only once. The rearrangement uses TRBV12-3 or TRBV12-4 and TRBJ2-3; D is uncertain. The CDR3 contains 13 residues. Deletions cut 3 bases from V and 2 bases from J, with 6 bases between. The CDR3 nucleotides read TGTGCCAGCAGTTTGGGCTCCACAGATACGCAGTATTTT. Translated: CASSLGSTDTQYF.

In its sample, this clone was seen a few times. The rearrangement links TRBV29-1 to TRBJ2-3; D not resolved. The germline gives CDR1 SQVTM, CDR2 ANQGSEA. Trimming removed 4 bases at V and 0 bases at J, with 8 bases between. The CDR3 spans 13 residues. Written as DNA, the CDR3 is TGCAGCGTTGCCCCTTTAAGCACAGATACGCAGTATTTT. Its protein product is CSVAPLSTDTQYF.

This clone was seen just once. The J gene is TRBJ1-1, the V gene TRBV7-9; possible D gene TRBD1, 5 bases. Trimming pared 6 bases from V and 4 bases from J, leaving 12 bases between. The germline V gene has CDR1 SEHNR and CDR2 FQNEAQ (reference sequence). The CDR3 has 13 residues. CDR3 protein: CASRARVGTEAFF. The CDR3 nucleotides read TGTGCCAGCAGGGCCAGGGTCGGCACTGAAGCTTTCTTT.

This rearrangement joins TRBV5-1 to TRBJ1-4; the match to TRBD1 covers 9 bases. CDR1 is SGHRS, CDR2 YFSETQ, per germline. The CDR3 covers 14 residues. Germline trimming cut 1 base from V and 8 bases from J; bases unmatched to any gene: 3. The CDR3 region is CASSLTGGREKLFF. As DNA, the CDR3 is TGCGCCAGCAGCTTGACAGGGGGCAGAGAAAAACTGTTTTTT.

The chain carries TRBV27 and TRBJ2-1; the match to TRBD1 covers 8 bases. Germline values: CDR1 MNHEY, CDR2 SMNVEV (reference sequence). Trimming took 0 bases from V and 8 from J; bases not matched to a gene: 15. The CDR3 is 18 amino acids. In nucleotides, the CDR3 is TGTGCCAGCAGTTTATCGGGTTTAAGACAGGGGATCATGGATGAGCAGTTCTTC. It encodes CASSLSGLRQGIMDEQFF.

CDR3 coding DNA: TGTGCCAGCAGCTTACGTCCTAGCGGGAGGGCCGATGAGCAGTTCTTC. It encodes CASSLRPSGRADEQFF. The genes are TRBV7-9 and TRBJ2-1; TRBD2 matches at 12 bases. Germline loops: CDR1 SEHNR, CDR2 FQNEAQ (reference sequence). The trim removed 2 bases at V and 8 bases at J, leaving 7 bases unmatched. This CDR3 region has 16 residues. The complete variable domain, with remaining parts taken from reference TRBV7-9 and TRBJ2-1, reads DTGVSQNPRHKITKRGQNVTFRCDPISEHNRLYWYRQTLGQGPEFLTYFQNEAQLEKSRLLSDRFSAERPKGSFSTLEIQRTEQGDSAMYLCASSLRPSGRADEQFFGPGTRLTVL.

The V gene is TRBV11-2, the J gene TRBJ1-6; TRBD1 agrees at 9 bases. Germline V gene sequence: CDR1 SGHAT, CDR2 FQNNGV. The CDR3 length is 15 residues. V trimming: 5 bases; J trimming: 7 bases; junction bases outside the gene matches: 6. CDR3 in amino acids: CASSPWGQGNSPLHF. The CDR3 coding sequence is TGTGCCAGCAGCCCTTGGGGACAGGGAAATTCACCCCTCCACTTT.

The rearrangement uses TRBV6-5 and TRBJ1-6; D possibly corresponds to TRBD1 (5 bases). Germline V gene sequence: CDR1 MNHEY, CDR2 SVGAGI. The germline V and J ends were trimmed by 2 bases and 6 bases, with 8 bases remaining between them. This CDR3 has 14 residues. In DNA, the CDR3 is TGTGCCAGCAGTTACGGCGGGGGTAATTCACCCCTCCACTTT. It specifies CASSYGGGNSPLHF.